At least ten counts were recorded for the clone carrying this T cell receptor (beta chain). The germline V gene encodes CDR1 SEHNR and CDR2 FQNEAQ (reference sequence). This CDR3 region has 13 residues. Unmatched junction bases numbered 0, after V lost 4 bases and J lost 4 bases. The data derive from a study of T cells in Graves' hyperthyroidism and ophthalmopathy. Study in general: Peripheral blood draws took place at initial diagnosis, ahead of any treatment.

RNA transcripts gave rise to amplified TCR beta CDR3 regions. With the HTBI primer set, the TCR CDR3 went through a first round of RT-PCR. A single record per CDR3 protein comes from TCRdb applying MiXCR to the multiplex PCR reads. The sample consists of some 800,000 distinct CDR3 sequences, over 35% of them appearing once. The origin of this receptor is a man in his late teens or twenties with Graves' hyperthyroidism. Sequenced input: blood. The chain carries TRBV7-9 and TRBJ2-7; 11 bases match TRBD1. In nucleotides, the CDR3 is TGTGCCAGCAGCTGGGACAGGGGGTACGAGCAGTACTTC. Its protein is CASSWDRGYEQYF.